The rows below give T cell receptor beta chains drawn from one sample of a study of blood T cell repertoires in COVID-19. Sequencing used immunoSEQ multiplex PCR; TCRdb keeps in-frame clones, though not all of them. The sample yields roughly 120,000 clones, 90% seen once. Specimen: peripheral blood. These receptors were taken from a man aged 55 to 70 with COVID-19, enrolled during active disease. The CDR3 runs from the conserved cysteine through the conserved F or W. The D gene is left open where the match is weak. Expanded clones get a size class; other rows say once, few or many, or leave the size out.

few . TRBJ2-5 TRBV2 TGTGCCAGCAGTGAGTCTAGAATTAGCGAGACCCAGTACTTC CASSESRISETQYF
. . TRBJ1-5 TRBV3-1/TRBV3-2 TGTGCCAGCAGCGCGACAGGTTTTAGCAATCAGCCCCAGCATTTT CASSATGFSNQPQHF
. . TRBJ1-1 TRBV3-1/TRBV3-2 TGTGCCAGCAGCCAATCGGCCGGTGGGAGCACTGAAGCTTTCTTT CASSQSAGGSTEAFF
. TRBD1 TRBJ1-4 TRBV6-5 TGTGCCAGCAGAAGCACCGGGACAGCAAATGAAAAACTGTTTTTT CASRSTGTANEKLFF
. . TRBJ1-5 TRBV27 TGTGCCAGCAGTTATCGGGATCAGCCCCAGCATTTT CASSYRDQPQHF
once . TRBJ1-5 TRBV2 TGTGCCAGCAGTGAAGCGGGTGAGGCCCAGCATTTT CASSEAGEAQHF
. . TRBJ2-7 TRBV6-6 TGTGCCAGCAGTTCCGACGACAGCTCCTACGAGCAGTACTTC CASSSDDSSYEQYF
. TRBD1 TRBJ2-7 TRBV2 TGTGCCAGCAGACCGGACAGGGCAGACTACGAGCAGTACTTC CASRPDRADYEQYF
. TRBD2 TRBJ2-3 TRBV7-3 TGTGCCAGCAGCTCCGGGGCGGGAGCCGGCACAGATACGCAGTATTTT CASSSGAGAGTDTQYF
. TRBD1 TRBJ1-2 TRBV12-3/TRBV12-4 TGTGCCAGCACCCGGACAGGCGATGGCTACACCTTC CASTRTGDGYTF
. TRBD2 TRBJ2-7 TRBV3-1/TRBV3-2 TGTGCCAGCAGCCAAAATATAGCGGGGGACGACGAGCAGTACTTC CASSQNIAGDDEQYF
. . TRBJ1-1 TRBV4-1 TGCGCCAGCAGCCAGAAACTGGTTTCTGAAGCTTTCTTT CASSQKLVSEAFF
. . TRBJ2-7 TRBV7-9 TGTGCCAGCAGCTTAGTTACACGACACTACGAGCAGTACTTC CASSLVTRHYEQYF
. . TRBJ2-5 TRBV5-1 TGCGCCAGCAGCTTCGGAGCGATCCAAGAGACCCAGTACTTC CASSFGAIQETQYF